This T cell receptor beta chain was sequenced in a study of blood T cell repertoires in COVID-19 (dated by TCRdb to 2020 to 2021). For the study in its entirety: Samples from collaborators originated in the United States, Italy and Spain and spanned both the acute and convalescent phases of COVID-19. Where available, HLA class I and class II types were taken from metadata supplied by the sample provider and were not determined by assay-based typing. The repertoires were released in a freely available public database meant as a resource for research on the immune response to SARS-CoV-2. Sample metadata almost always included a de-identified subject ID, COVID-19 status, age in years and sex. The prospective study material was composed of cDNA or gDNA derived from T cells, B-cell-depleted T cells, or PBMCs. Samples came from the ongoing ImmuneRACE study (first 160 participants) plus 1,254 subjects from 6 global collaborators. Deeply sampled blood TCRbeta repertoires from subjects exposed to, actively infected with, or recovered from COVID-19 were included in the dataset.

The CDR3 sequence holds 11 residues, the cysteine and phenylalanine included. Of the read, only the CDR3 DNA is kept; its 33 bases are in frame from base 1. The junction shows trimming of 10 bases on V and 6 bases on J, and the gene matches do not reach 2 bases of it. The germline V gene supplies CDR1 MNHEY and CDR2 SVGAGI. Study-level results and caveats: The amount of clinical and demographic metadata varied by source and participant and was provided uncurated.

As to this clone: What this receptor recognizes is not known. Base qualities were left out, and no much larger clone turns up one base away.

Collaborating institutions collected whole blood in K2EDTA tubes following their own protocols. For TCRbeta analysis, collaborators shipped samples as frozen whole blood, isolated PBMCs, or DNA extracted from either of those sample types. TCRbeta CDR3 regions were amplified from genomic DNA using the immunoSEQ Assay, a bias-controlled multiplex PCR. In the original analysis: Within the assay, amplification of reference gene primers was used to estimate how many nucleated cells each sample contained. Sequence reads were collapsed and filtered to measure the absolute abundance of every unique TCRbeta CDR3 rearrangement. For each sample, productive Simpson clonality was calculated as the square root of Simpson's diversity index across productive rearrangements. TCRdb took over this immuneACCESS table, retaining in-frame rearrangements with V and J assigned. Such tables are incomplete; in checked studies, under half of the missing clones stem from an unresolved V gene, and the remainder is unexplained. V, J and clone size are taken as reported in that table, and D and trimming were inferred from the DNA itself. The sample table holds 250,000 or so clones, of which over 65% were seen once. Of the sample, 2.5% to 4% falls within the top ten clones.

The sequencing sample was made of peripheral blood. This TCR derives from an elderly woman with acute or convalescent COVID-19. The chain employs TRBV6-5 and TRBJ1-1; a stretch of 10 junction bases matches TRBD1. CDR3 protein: CAIGQGAEAFF. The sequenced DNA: TGTGCCATCGGACAGGGGGCTGAAGCTTTCTTT.